By proportion, the clone carrying this T cell receptor (beta chain) is hyperexpanded. Its specificity is not known. Study-wide results and caveats: In terms of TCR gene usage, tumor memory CD4+ T cells clustered together with blood and lymph node memory CD4+ cells, as well as with lymph node naive CD4+ cells. Naive CD4+ cells shared around an eighth of tumor Treg sequences. Tumor Treg TCRs overlapped most with tumor naive CD4+ cells.

The CDR3 covers 12 residues. Trimming shortened V by 5 bases and J by 6 bases, and 10 bases separated the two germline ends. Cells sorted as Tregs were CD4+, CD25+ and CD127-/low. TRBV12-4/TRBJ1-2 clonotypes were amplified with adaptor-ligated barcode primers. TCRdb reprocessed the multiplex PCR reads with MiXCR, giving one entry per CDR3 protein. This table has under 650 distinct CDR3 sequences, about 16% appearing once. Sequences were obtained from Tregs sorted from blood. The chain employs TRBV12-3 or TRBV12-4 and TRBJ1-2; D ambiguous. The receptor comes from a female donor with breast cancer. Here the CDR3 DNA reads TGTGCCAGCAGTCCTAACGGGGATGGCTACACCTTC. Protein: CASSPNGDGYTF.